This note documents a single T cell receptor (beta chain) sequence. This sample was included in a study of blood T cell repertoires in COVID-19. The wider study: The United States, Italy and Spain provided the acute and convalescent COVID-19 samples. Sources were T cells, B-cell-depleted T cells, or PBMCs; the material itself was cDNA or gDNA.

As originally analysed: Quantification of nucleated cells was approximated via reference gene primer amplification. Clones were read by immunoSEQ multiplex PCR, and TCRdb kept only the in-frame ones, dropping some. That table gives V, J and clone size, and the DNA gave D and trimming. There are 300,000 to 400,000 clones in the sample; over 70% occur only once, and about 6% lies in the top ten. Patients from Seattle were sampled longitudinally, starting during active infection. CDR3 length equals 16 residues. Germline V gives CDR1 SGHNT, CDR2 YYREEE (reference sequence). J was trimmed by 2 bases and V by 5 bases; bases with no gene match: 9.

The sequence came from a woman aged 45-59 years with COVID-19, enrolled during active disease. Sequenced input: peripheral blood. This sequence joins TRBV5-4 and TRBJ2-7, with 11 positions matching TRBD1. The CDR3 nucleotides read TGTGCCAGCAGTCAAGGACAGGGGGCTAATCCCTACGAGCAGTACTTC. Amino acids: CASSQGQGANPYEQYF.